The text below deals with one T cell receptor (beta chain). There are 14 residues in the CDR3. CDR1 and CDR2 from the germline V gene are GTSNPN and SVGIG (reference sequence). V lost 3 bases and J 5 bases, leaving 16 bases between the germline ends. The sample is drawn from a study of blood T cell repertoires in COVID-19. Clones were sequenced by immunoSEQ multiplex PCR, and TCRdb holds only the in-frame ones, with some missing. The data hold about 180,000 clones, with approximately 83% observed a single time. The V call is TRBV30, the J call TRBJ1-2; D is perhaps TRBD1 (6 bases). This clonotype was sampled from a man aged 45 to 65 with active or convalescent COVID-19. The specimen sequenced was peripheral blood. CDR3: CAWRRQGISYGYTF. The CDR3 coding sequence is TGTGCCTGGAGGCGGCAGGGGATCTCTTATGGCTACACCTTC.